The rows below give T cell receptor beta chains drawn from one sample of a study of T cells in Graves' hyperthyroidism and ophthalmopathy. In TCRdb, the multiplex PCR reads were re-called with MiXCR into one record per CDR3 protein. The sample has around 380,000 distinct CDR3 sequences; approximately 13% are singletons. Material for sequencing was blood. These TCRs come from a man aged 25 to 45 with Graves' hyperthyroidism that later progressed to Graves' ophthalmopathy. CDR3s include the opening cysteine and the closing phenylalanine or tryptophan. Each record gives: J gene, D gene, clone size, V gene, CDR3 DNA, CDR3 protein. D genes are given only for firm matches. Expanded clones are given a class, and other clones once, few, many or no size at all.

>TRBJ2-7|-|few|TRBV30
TGTGCCTGGAAAAGGACACCAAGCTCCTACGAGCAGTACTTC
CAWKRTPSSYEQYF
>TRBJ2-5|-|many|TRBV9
TGTGCCAGCTCACCGGGGGACAGCAACTCCCGAGGCCAGTACTTC
CASSPGDSNSRGQYF
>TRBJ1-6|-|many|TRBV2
TGTGCCAGCAGTGTCACACAGTCGAATTCACCCCTCCACTTT
CASSVTQSNSPLHF
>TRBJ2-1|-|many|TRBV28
TGTGCCAGCAGCATACAGGGTATGAACAATGAGCAGTTCTTC
CASSIQGMNNEQFF
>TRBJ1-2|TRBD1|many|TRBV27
TGTGCCAGCAGCCTTTATTCTCCCGGGACAGGAAAAAATGGCTACACCTTC
CASSLYSPGTGKNGYTF
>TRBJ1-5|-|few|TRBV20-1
TGCAGTGCTATCCGGCAGGGACTAGGGGGTCAGCCCCAGCATTTT
CSAIRQGLGGQPQHF
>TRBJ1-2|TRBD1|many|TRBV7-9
TGTGCCAGCAGCCTGGACCAGGGGGCTTATGGCTACACCTTC
CASSLDQGAYGYTF
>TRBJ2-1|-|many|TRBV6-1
TGTGCCATCAACTTTCGCTACAATGAGCAGTTCTTC
CAINFRYNEQFF
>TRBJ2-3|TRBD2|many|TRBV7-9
TGTGCCAGCAGTTCCACTAGCGGGGGCACAGATACGCAGTATTTT
CASSSTSGGTDTQYF
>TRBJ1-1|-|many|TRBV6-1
TGTGCCAGCAGTACAGGGTACACTGAAGCTTTCTTT
CASSTGYTEAFF
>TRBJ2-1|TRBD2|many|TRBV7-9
TGTGCCAGCAGCTTTGCGGGGGGGCAGGACAATGAGCAGTTCTTC
CASSFAGGQDNEQFF
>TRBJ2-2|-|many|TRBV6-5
TGTGCCAGCAGTTACCAGACACCCGGGGAGCTGTTTTTT
CASSYQTPGELFF
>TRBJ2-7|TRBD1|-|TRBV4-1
TGCGCCAGCAGCCAAGTAGAGGAGCCAGGGGGCGGGTACGAGCAGTACTTC
CASSQVEEPGGGYEQYF
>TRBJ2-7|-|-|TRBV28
TGTGCCAGCACCCTTTCCGGGACCTACGAGCAGTACTTC
CASTLSGTYEQYF
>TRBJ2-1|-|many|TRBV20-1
TGCAGTGCTAGTGACGGGACACTAGAGCAGTTCTTC
CSASDGTLEQFF
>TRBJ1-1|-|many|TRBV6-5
TGTGCCAGCAGTTACTCGATCCAGAACACTGAAGCTTTCTTT
CASSYSIQNTEAFF
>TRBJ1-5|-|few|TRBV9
TGTGCCAGCAGCTCAGCCCCGGGAAGTAATCAGCCCCAGCATTTT
CASSSAPGSNQPQHF
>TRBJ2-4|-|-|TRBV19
TGTGCCAGTAGACCAGACAGAAACCGAATAGCCAAAAACATTCAGTACTTC
CASRPDRNRIAKNIQYF
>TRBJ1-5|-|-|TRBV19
TGTGCCAGTAGTGGTCCTTCCCAGCATTTT
CASSGPSQHF
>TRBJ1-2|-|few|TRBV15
TGTGCCACCACCACGACCAGGAGTAATGGCTACACCTTC
CATTTTRSNGYTF
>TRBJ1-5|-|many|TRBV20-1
TGCAGTGCTAGAGACAGCAATCAGCCCCAGCATTTT
CSARDSNQPQHF
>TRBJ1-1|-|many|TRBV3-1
TGTGCCAGCAGCCAAAGGCGGACGGGGACTACTGAAGCTTTCTTT
CASSQRRTGTTEAFF
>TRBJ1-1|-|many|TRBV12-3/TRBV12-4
TGTGCCAGCAGGCTCCAAGGGAACACTGAAGCTTTCTTT
CASRLQGNTEAFF
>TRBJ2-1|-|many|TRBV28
TGTGCCAGCATCCATCCCTCGGGGGTAGGTGAGCAGTTCTTC
CASIHPSGVGEQFF
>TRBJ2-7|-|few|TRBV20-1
TGCAGTGCTAGAGATCCGGTGGGCCCCTACGAGCAGTACTTC
CSARDPVGPYEQYF